This entry lists 9 T cell receptor beta chains sequenced from one sample in a study of regulatory dendritic cells for organ transplantation. Profiled with immunoSEQ multiplex PCR; TCRdb holds only in-frame clones, not every one. The sample lists approximately 10,000 clones, 65% to 85% occurring once. These receptors have no identified antigens. CFSE-labeled sorted T cells met regulatory or mature dendritic cells for over 4 days. The material sequenced was memory CD4+ T cells from blood cultured with dendritic cells. Subset reported: CD45RO+ memory T cells. The receptors originated from a human donor in good health.

This sequence joins TRBV7-2 and TRBJ2-3; the match to TRBD2 covers 10 bases. Germline V gives CDR1 SGHTA, CDR2 FQGNSA. Trimming removed 1 base from V and 6 bases from J; junction bases left unmatched: 10. There are 17 residues in the CDR3. The CDR3 DNA follows: TGTGCCAGCAGCTTAGAGGGGATTAGCGGGAGGTACGATACGCAGTATTTT. Residues: CASSLEGISGRYDTQYF.

The genes are TRBV20-1 and TRBJ1-2; D is unresolved. V was pared by 2 bases and J by 4 bases, with 2 bases between. The germline V gene has CDR1 DFQATT and CDR2 SNEGSKA (reference sequence). This CDR3 comprises 10 residues. CDR3 residues: CSARSYGYTF. The CDR3 nucleotides read TGCAGTGCTAGAAGCTATGGCTACACCTTC.

The CDR3 region is CAWSVHGRLDQPQHF. DNA of the CDR3: TGTGCCTGGAGTGTCCATGGCAGGCTAGATCAGCCCCAGCATTTT. The genes are TRBV30 and TRBJ1-5; D ambiguous. The V and J ends lost 0 bases and 5 bases respectively, with 14 bases between them. Germline CDR1 GTSNPN, CDR2 SVGIG (reference sequence). The CDR3 runs 15 residues.

This clone is a singleton in its sample. This sequence joins TRBV27 and TRBJ2-7; either TRBD1 or TRBD2 may supply D (5 bases each). The germline CDR1 and CDR2 sequences are MNHEY and SMNVEV (reference sequence). Trimming removed 5 bases from V and 6 bases from J, with 17 bases in between. The CDR3 has 14 residues. The CDR3 nucleotides read TGTGCCAGCAGTCGCCGGGACGCCTTGTCCGAGCAGTACTTC. Protein product: CASSRRDALSEQYF.

The rearrangement uses TRBV5-4 and TRBJ2-1, with D maybe TRBD2 (5 bases). V was pared by 3 bases and J by 9 bases, with 16 bases between. CDR3 length equals 14 residues. Germline assignment: CDR1 SGHNT and CDR2 YYREEE (reference sequence). CDR3 loop: CASSSTRVFSEQFF. The CDR3 DNA follows: TGTGCCAGCAGCTCTACTAGAGTTTTTAGTGAGCAGTTCTTC.

V gene TRBV5-1 combines with J gene TRBJ2-1, with 13 bases lining up with TRBD2. With V trimmed by 2 bases and J by 6 bases, 11 bases remained unmatched. The CDR3 is 18 residues long. Germline lookup yields CDR1 SGHRS and CDR2 YFSETQ. The CDR3 sequence: CASSFNLGLAGVSNEQFF. The CDR3, as DNA: TGCGCCAGCAGCTTCAACCTTGGACTAGCGGGAGTATCCAATGAGCAGTTCTTC.

In this sample, this clone turned up a few times. The rearrangement joins TRBV11-2 to TRBJ2-2, with unresolved D. V was cut by 5 bases and J by 2 bases, with 15 bases left in between. Germline CDR1 SGHAT, CDR2 FQNNGV. The CDR3 runs to 16 residues. The CDR3 DNA follows: TGTGCCAGCAGCGAGCGCCGGGCCTTCAACACCGGGGAGCTGTTTTTT. It is translated as CASSERRAFNTGELFF.

J is TRBJ2-2 and V is TRBV5-1; 7 bases are a match to TRBD2. From germline, CDR1 is SGHRS and CDR2 YFSETQ. The CDR3 is 15 residues long. With V trimmed by 4 bases and J by 6 bases, 9 bases remained unmatched. CDR3 residues: CASSGWDYQSGELFF. CDR3 sequence (DNA): TGCGCCAGCAGCGGATGGGACTATCAATCCGGGGAGCTGTTTTTT.

CDR3 region: CAWSVREREEEEQYF. DNA for the CDR3: TGTGCCTGGAGTGTACGTGAGCGGGAGGAGGAAGAGCAGTACTTC. This chain joins TRBV30 and TRBJ2-7; 9 nucleotides match TRBD2. The CDR3 consists of 15 residues. The germline CDR1 and CDR2 sequences are GTSNPN and SVGIG (reference sequence). Trimming removed 0 bases from V and 7 bases from J; junction bases left unmatched: 10.